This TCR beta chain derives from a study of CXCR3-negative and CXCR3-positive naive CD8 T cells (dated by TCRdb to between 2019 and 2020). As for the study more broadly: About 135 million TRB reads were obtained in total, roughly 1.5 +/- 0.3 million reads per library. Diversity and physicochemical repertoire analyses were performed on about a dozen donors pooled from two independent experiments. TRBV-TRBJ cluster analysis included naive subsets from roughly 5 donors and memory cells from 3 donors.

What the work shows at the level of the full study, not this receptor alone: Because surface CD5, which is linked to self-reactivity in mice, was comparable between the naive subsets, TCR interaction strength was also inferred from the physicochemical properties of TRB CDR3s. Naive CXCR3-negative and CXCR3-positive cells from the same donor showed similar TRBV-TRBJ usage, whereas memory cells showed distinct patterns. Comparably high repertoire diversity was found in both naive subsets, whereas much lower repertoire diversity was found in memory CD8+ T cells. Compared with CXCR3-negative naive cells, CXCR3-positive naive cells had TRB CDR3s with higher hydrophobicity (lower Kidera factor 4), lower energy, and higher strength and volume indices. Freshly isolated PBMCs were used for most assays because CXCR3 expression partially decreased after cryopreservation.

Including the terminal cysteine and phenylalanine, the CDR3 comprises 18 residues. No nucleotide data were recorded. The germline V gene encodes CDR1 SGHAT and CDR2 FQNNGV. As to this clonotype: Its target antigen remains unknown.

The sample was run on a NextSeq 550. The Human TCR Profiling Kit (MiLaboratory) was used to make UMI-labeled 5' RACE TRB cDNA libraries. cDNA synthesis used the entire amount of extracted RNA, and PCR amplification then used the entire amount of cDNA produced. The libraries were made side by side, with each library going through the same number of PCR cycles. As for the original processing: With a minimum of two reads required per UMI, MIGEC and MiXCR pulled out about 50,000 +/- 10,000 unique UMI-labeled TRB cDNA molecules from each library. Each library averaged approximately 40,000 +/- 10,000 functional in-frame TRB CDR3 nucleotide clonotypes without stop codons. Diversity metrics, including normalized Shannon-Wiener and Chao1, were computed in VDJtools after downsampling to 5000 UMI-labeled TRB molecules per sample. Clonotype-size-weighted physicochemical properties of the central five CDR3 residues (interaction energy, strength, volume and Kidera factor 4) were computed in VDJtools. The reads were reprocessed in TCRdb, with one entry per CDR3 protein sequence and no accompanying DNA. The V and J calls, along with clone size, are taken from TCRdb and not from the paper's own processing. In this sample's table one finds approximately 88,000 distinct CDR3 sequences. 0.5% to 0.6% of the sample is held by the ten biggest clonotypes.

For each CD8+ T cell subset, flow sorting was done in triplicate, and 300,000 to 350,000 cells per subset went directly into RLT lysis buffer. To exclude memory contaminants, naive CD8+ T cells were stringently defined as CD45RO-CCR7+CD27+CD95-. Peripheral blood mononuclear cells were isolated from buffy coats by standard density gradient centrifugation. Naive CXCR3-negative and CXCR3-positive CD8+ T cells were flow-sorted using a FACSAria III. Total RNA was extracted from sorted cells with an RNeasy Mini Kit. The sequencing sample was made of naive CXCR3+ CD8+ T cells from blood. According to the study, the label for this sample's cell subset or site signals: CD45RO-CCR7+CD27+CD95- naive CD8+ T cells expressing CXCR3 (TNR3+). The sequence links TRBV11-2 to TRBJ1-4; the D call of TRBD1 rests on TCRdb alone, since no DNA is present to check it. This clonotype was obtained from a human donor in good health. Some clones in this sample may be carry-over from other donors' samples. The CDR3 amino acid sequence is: CASSLMGTGYSTNEKLFF. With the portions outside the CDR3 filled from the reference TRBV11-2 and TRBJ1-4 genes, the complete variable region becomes EAGVAQSPRYKIIEKRQSVAFWCNPISGHATLYWYQQILGQGPKLLIQFQNNGVVDDSQLPKDRFSAERLKGVDSTLKIQPAKLEDSAVYLCASSLMGTGYSTNEKLFFGSGTQLSVL.